The 21 T cell receptor beta chains below all came from one sample that was sequenced in a study of blood T cell repertoires in COVID-19. The assay was immunoSEQ multiplex PCR, and TCRdb's table has in-frame clones only and misses some. This table has 150,000 or so clones, 75% to 95% appearing once. The sequenced material came from peripheral blood. These receptor sequences come from a man in his fifties with acute or convalescent COVID-19.

This sequence joins TRBV18 and TRBJ1-1; tentatively, D is TRBD1 (5 bases). Trimming left V 5 bases short and J 6 bases short, with 13 bases between. CDR1 is KGHSH, CDR2 LQKENI, per germline. There are 13 residues in the CDR3. The CDR3 here is CASSFSGRPEAFF. Written as DNA, the CDR3 is TGTGCCAGCTCATTCTCAGGGCGGCCTGAAGCTTTCTTT.

Regarding this clone: The sample carries other DNA sequences with the same CDR3. The rearrangement links TRBV18 to TRBJ2-3, with 8 bases matching TRBD2. The CDR3 has 15 residues. Trimming at V came to 0 bases and at J to 6 bases, leaving 5 bases not matched to a gene. Germline V gene lookup returns CDR1 KGHSH and CDR2 LQKENI. The CDR3 here is CASSPPAGGGDTQYF. CDR3 DNA: TGTGCCAGCTCACCACCGGCGGGAGGAGGGGATACGCAGTATTTT.

This chain connects TRBV7-9 to TRBJ1-1; weak D call: TRBD1 (6 bases). CDR1 is SEHNR and CDR2 is FQNEAQ in the germline V gene (reference sequence). The CDR3 sequence is 16 residues long. V gave up 6 bases and J gave up 0 bases, with 17 bases separating them. The CDR3 coding sequence is TGTGCCAGCAGTCATTCCTGGGGGCTGGTGAACACTGAAGCTTTCTTT. Translated, it gives CASSHSWGLVNTEAFF.

This sequence joins TRBV3-1 (or the pseudogene TRBV3-2) and TRBJ2-5; the match to TRBD1 covers 10 bases. Germline trimming cut 1 base from V and 0 bases from J; bases unmatched to any gene: 8. Germline CDR1 and CDR2: LGHDT and YNNKEL (reference sequence). CDR3 length equals 18 residues. CDR3 sequence: CASSQGFSGQGYQETQYF. The CDR3 nucleotides are TGTGCCAGCAGCCAAGGGTTCTCGGGACAGGGGTACCAAGAGACCCAGTACTTC.

The chain recombines TRBV7-9 with TRBJ2-5; weak D call: TRBD2 (6 bases). The CDR3 sequence is 14 residues long. V lost 5 bases, J lost 5 bases, and 15 bases lay in between. Per the germline V gene, CDR1 is SEHNR and CDR2 is FQNEAQ (reference sequence). The CDR3, as DNA: TGTGCCAGCAGCACGGCCGGGGGTGGGGAGACCCAGTACTTC. This codes for CASSTAGGGETQYF.

This clone occurred a few times. The chain couples TRBV4-2 to TRBJ2-1, with D tentatively TRBD2 (5 bases). The V gene lost 1 base and the J gene lost 7 bases, with 14 bases spanning the gap. This CDR3 has 15 residues. The germline V gene encodes CDR1 LGHNA and CDR2 YNFKEQ. CDR3 loop: CASSQVSRGGNEQFF. The CDR3 DNA is TGTGCCAGCAGCCAAGTTTCCCGGGGTGGGAATGAGCAGTTCTTC.

This rearrangement joins TRBV24-1 to TRBJ2-7; TRBD1 matches at 8 bases. The CDR3 contains 16 residues. Germline loops: CDR1 KGHDR, CDR2 SFDVKD. Trimming removed 2 bases from V and 0 bases from J; junction bases left unmatched: 5. CDR3 residues: CATSDSSGTGSYEQYF. The CDR3 DNA follows: TGTGCCACCAGTGATTCATCCGGGACAGGCTCCTACGAGCAGTACTTC.

The CDR3 coding sequence is TGTGCCAGCAGCCTCAGTAACAGGGAGAACACTGAAGCTTTCTTT. Translating gives CASSLSNRENTEAFF. The chain recombines TRBV3-1 (or the pseudogene TRBV3-2) with TRBJ1-1, with TRBD1 as a possible D gene (6 bases). Trimming took 4 bases from V and 1 from J, leaving 13 bases between them. There are 15 residues in the CDR3. Germline CDR1 and CDR2: LGHDT and YNNKEL (reference sequence).

The rearrangement joins TRBV2 to TRBJ1-4, with 8 bases fitting TRBD1. The V and J ends lost 7 bases and 5 bases, in that order; junction bases with no gene match: 6. The CDR3 contains 14 residues. Germline V gene lookup returns CDR1 SNHLY and CDR2 FYNNEI. The CDR3 bases are TGTGCCAGCACCAGGGACAGGCTGAATGAAAAACTGTTTTTT. Amino acid sequence: CASTRDRLNEKLFF.

The V and J genes are TRBV2 and TRBJ2-5, with 10 bases matching TRBD2. This CDR3 spans 15 amino acids. V shed 4 bases, J shed 0 bases, and the junction held 2 bases outside the gene matches. The germline V gene has CDR1 SNHLY and CDR2 FYNNEI. The DNA of the CDR3 is TGTGCCAGCAGTGCACTAGCGGGGAACCAAGAGACCCAGTACTTC. The encoded protein is CASSALAGNQETQYF.

This clone was seen once. V gene TRBV11-2 combines with J gene TRBJ2-1, with 8 bases that match TRBD2. The CDR3 is 12 residues long. With 6 bases clipped from V and 11 bases from J, the junction kept 6 bases outside the gene matches. In germline, CDR1 is SGHAT, CDR2 FQNNGV. The CDR3 is CASRTGGPQQFF. The CDR3 DNA sequence: TGTGCCAGCAGGACGGGGGGGCCTCAGCAGTTCTTC.

The chain employs TRBV5-8 and TRBJ2-3; the match to TRBD2 covers 14 bases. V shed 2 bases, J shed 6 bases, and the junction held 8 bases outside the gene matches. Germline V gene sequence: CDR1 SGHTS, CDR2 YDEGEE. This CDR3 is 17 amino acids long. For the CDR3, the DNA is TGTGCCAGCAGCTTTTCCGGGACTAGCGGGAGCATGGATACGCAGTATTTT. Residues: CASSFSGTSGSMDTQYF.

The J gene is TRBJ1-2, the V gene TRBV9, with 9 bases fitting TRBD1. From germline, CDR1 is SGDLS and CDR2 YYNGEE. The V segment lost 0 bases and the J segment 5 bases; nucleotides outside the gene matches: 5. This CDR3 comprises 15 residues. The CDR3 DNA reads TGTGCCAGCAGCGTAGGGACAGGGGCCTCTTATGGCTACACCTTC. Encoded protein: CASSVGTGASYGYTF.

CDR3 DNA sequence: TGTGCCAGCAGCCGGACAGGCTCTGGAAACACCATATATTTT. This sequence encodes CASSRTGSGNTIYF. This chain links TRBV7-2 with TRBJ1-3; TRBD1 aligns across 7 bases. CDR1 and CDR2 (germline): SGHTA, FQGNSA. J was trimmed by 0 bases and V by 5 bases; bases with no gene match: 1. The CDR3 has 14 residues.

The chain has TRBV3-1 (or the pseudogene TRBV3-2) and TRBJ2-7; D ambiguous. The length of the CDR3 is 12 residues. Trimming removed 1 base at V and 6 bases at J, with 7 bases between. The germline gives CDR1 LGHDT, CDR2 YNNKEL (reference sequence). This CDR3 reads CASSQGGREQYF. The CDR3 DNA is TGTGCCAGCAGCCAAGGTGGGCGCGAGCAGTACTTC.

The chain employs TRBV5-1 and TRBJ1-1, with D perhaps TRBD1 (5 bases). The ends were cut back, 4 bases at V and 5 bases at J, with 27 bases in the middle. This CDR3 has 18 amino acids. The germline gives CDR1 SGHRS, CDR2 YFSETQ. CDR3 protein: CASSLKAVAGPEETEAFF. CDR3 DNA: TGCGCCAGCAGCCTGAAGGCTGTCGCAGGGCCCGAAGAGACTGAAGCTTTCTTT. Combining the CDR3 with reference TRBV5-1 and TRBJ1-1 gives the whole variable domain KAGVTQTPRYLIKTRGQQVTLSCSPISGHRSVSWYQQTPGQGLQFLFEYFSETQRNKGNFPGRFSGRQFSNSRSEMNVSTLELGDSALYLCASSLKAVAGPEETEAFFGQGTRLTVV.

V and J are TRBV18 and TRBJ1-1, with D possibly matching TRBD1 (6 bases). Germline CDR1 KGHSH, CDR2 LQKENI. This CDR3 is built from 13 residues. Trimming removed 5 bases from V and 1 base from J, with 8 bases in between. CDR3 region: CASSSGENTEAFF. The CDR3 coding sequence is TGTGCCAGCTCATCAGGGGAGAACACTGAAGCTTTCTTT.

Here the CDR3 reads CSVTRDSVDTQYF. CDR3 in DNA: TGCAGCGTCACCCGGGACTCCGTAGATACGCAGTATTTT. The chain combines TRBV29-1 with TRBJ2-3, with TRBD2 as a possible D gene (6 bases). CDR1 is SQVTM and CDR2 is ANQGSEA in the germline V gene. Between the trimmed V and J ends, which lost 6 bases and 5 bases, there was a span of 15 bases. This CDR3 has 13 amino acids.

The V call is TRBV9, the J call TRBJ2-5; 9 bases are a match to TRBD2. The CDR3 is 16 amino acids. Germline assignment: CDR1 SGDLS and CDR2 YYNGEE. V was clipped by 0 bases and J by 2 bases; unmatched bases: 5. As DNA, the CDR3 is TGTGCCAGCAGCGTAGGCGGCCTAGCGGGACAAGAGACCCAGTACTTC. Its translation is CASSVGGLAGQETQYF.

The chain joins TRBV15 to TRBJ2-7, with 11 nucleotides matching TRBD1. Germline assignment: CDR1 LNHNV and CDR2 YYDKDF (reference sequence). V gave up 6 bases and J gave up 4 bases; unmatched junction bases: 14. This CDR3 comprises 17 residues. CDR3 DNA: TGTGCCACCAGACAATACTCAGGGACAGGGGGGAGTTACGAGCAGTACTTC. Translation gives CATRQYSGTGGSYEQYF.

The chain couples TRBV20-1 to TRBJ1-1; 7 bases fit TRBD1. Germline V gene lookup returns CDR1 DFQATT and CDR2 SNEGSKA (reference sequence). V shed 2 bases and J 8 bases; nucleotides not matched to a gene: 2. This CDR3 comprises 11 residues. CDR3 nucleotides: TGCAGTGCTAGAAGGGACAGCGAAGCTTTCTTT. Translated: CSARRDSEAFF.